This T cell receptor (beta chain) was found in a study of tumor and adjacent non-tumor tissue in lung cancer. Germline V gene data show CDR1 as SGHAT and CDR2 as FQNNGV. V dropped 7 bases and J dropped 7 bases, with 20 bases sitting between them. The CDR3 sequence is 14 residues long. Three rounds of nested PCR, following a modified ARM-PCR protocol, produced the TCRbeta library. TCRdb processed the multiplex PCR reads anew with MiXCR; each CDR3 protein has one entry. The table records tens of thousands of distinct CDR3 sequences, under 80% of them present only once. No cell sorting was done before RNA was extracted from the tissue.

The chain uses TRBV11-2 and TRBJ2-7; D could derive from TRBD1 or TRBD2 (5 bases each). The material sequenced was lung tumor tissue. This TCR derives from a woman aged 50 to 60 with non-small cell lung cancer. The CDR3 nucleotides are TGTGCCAGCATCTTCGGGACCAGTCTGCGGGAGCAGTACTTC. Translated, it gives CASIFGTSLREQYF.